This TCR beta chain was obtained from a study of Ad26.COV2.S vaccination and SARS-CoV-2 variants. Looking at the study overall: Donor got 5x10^10 or 1x10^11 viral particles of Ad26.COV2.S. Findings and limits, study-wide: Vaccine and placebo groups showed comparable non-spike TCR breadth. Vaccine recipients had higher spike-specific TCR breadth than placebo recipients. Researchers cautioned that TCR breadth and depth analyses may have underestimated total T cell responses.

Points on this clone: The antigen is not known.

The data were produced by immunoSEQ multiplex PCR, yet TCRdb's version contains in-frame clones alone and is incomplete. Of about 400,000 clones listed, 70% to 90% were seen once; the top ten hold 1.5% to 2%. Sample treatment: about 20 received Ad26.COV2.S at low or high dose, single or two shots; 5 received placebo; per-sample allocation not given. Sampling was performed 63 days after the first vaccine or placebo injection. The CDR3 runs to 15 residues. In germline, CDR1 is MNHEY, CDR2 SVGAGI. Trimming left V 2 bases short and J 8 bases short, with 15 bases between. Sequences were derived from peripheral blood, sampled in a trial of Ad26.COV2.S vaccine versus placebo. This chain links TRBV6-5 with TRBJ1-4; D is undetermined. The TCR sequence derives from a person between 18 and 65 years old who received the Ad26.COV2.S COVID-19 vaccine or a placebo. The CDR3 here is CASSYGLGRNEKLFF. The CDR3 nucleotides read TGTGCCAGCAGTTACGGGCTTGGACGGAACGAAAAACTGTTTTTT.